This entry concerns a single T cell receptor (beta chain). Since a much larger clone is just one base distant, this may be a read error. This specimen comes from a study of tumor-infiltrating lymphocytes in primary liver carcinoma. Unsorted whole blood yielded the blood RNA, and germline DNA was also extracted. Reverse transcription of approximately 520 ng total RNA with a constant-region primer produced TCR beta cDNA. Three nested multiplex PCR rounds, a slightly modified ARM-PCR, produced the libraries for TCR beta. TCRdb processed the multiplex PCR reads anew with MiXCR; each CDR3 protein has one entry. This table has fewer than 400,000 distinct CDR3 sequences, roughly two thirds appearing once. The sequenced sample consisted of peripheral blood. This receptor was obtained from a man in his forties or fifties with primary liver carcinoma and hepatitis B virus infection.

The DNA of the CDR3 is TGTGCCAGCAGTTCAGGCTACAATGTGCAGTTCTTC. Amino acids: CASSSGYNVQFF. The gene calls are TRBV12-3 or TRBV12-4 and TRBJ2-1; unclear D gene. The CDR3 extends over 12 amino acids.